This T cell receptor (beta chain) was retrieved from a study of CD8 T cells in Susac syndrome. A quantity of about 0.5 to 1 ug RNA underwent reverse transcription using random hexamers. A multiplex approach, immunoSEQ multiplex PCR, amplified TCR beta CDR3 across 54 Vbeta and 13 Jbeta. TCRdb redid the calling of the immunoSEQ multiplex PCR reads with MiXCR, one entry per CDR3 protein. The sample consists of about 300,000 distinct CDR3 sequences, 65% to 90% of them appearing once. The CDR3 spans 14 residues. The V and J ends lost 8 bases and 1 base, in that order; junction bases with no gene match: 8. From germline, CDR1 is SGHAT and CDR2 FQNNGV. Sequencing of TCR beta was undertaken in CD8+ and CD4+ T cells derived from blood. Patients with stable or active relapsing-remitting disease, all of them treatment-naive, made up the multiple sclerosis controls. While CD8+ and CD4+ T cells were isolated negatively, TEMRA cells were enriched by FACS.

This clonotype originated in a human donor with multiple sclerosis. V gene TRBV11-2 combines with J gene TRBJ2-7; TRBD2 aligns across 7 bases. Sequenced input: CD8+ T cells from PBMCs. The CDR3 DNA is TGTGCCAGCGGGGGGGAAGAGGGTTCCTACGAGCAGTACTTC. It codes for CASGGEEGSYEQYF.